What follows are 14 T cell receptor beta chains derived from one specimen sequenced in a study of CD8+ T cells in alopecia areata (dated by TCRdb to 2017 to 2018). Interpreted using the paper, the time point label stands for: more than three weeks on oral tofacitinib. Taken with the paper, the label for treatment or condition translates to: oral pan-JAK inhibitor, 5-10 mg twice daily. The protocol used for the library was the immunoSEQ multiplex PCR assay. For TCR sequencing, RNA was extracted from every sample and reverse transcribed into cDNA to serve as template. The clones in this table, taken by TCRdb from immuneACCESS, are in-frame only. Not every clone is retained; where verified, under half of the shortfall comes from an unresolved V gene, and the cause of the rest is unknown. The sample table contains under 200,000 clones; only one count was recorded for approximately 65% of them. Clones ranked in the top ten supply about 0.94% of the sample.

This material consisted of CD4+ T cells sorted from blood, taken at week 4, from a patient treated with tofacitinib. These receptors originate from a human donor with alopecia areata.

This clone was counted a single time. This chain links TRBV5-1 with TRBJ2-1, with TRBD1 matching 10 bases. Germline V gives CDR1 SGHRS, CDR2 YFSETQ. The J segment lost 6 bases and the V segment lost 4 bases, leaving 7 bases of the junction unmatched. The CDR3 has 15 amino acids. The DNA for the CDR3 is TGCGCCAGCAGCCCCCAGTGGACAGGGGGCAATGAGCAGTTCTTC. Its protein product is CASSPQWTGGNEQFF.

The sample holds one count of this clone. The chain joins TRBV10-3 to TRBJ1-2, with a tentative D call TRBD1 (6 bases). The CDR3 loop spans 16 amino acids. Germline V CDR1 and CDR2: ENHRY, SYGVKD. The V end was cut by 10 bases, the J end by 0 bases, with 21 bases between. CDR3 loop: CATRGQGIGTNYGYTF. The CDR3 nucleotides read TGTGCCACCCGGGGGCAGGGGATAGGGACTAACTATGGCTACACCTTC.

This rearrangement joins TRBV5-6 to TRBJ2-5; 8 bases are shared with TRBD1. In germline, CDR1 is SGHDT, CDR2 YYEEEE. Trimming cost V 4 bases and J 4 bases; bases outside gene matches: 9. The CDR3 has 15 residues. CDR3 protein: CASSHTGGSRETQYF. The CDR3 DNA is TGTGCCAGCAGCCACACAGGGGGAAGTCGAGAGACCCAGTACTTC.

CDR3 residues: CSLLRAGSYNEQFF. CDR3 sequence (DNA): TGCAGCCTCCTCAGAGCGGGGTCCTACAATGAGCAGTTCTTC. V usage is TRBV29-1 and J usage is TRBJ2-1; 7 bases line up with TRBD2. Germline assignment: CDR1 SQVTM and CDR2 ANQGSEA. Trimming took 8 bases from V and 1 from J; bases not matched to a gene: 8. CDR3 length: 14 amino acids.

V is TRBV11-1 and J is TRBJ2-5; the D is unclear. The DNA end is a closer match to TRBJ2-7, so the J assignment may be wrong. Per the germline V gene, CDR1 is SGHAT and CDR2 is FQDESV (reference sequence). This CDR3 has 13 residues. The CDR3 here is CASSLSWASEQYF. Here the CDR3 DNA reads TGTGCCAGCAGCTTATCGTGGGCAAGCGAGCAGTACTTC.

This clone was counted only a few times. The chain links TRBV20-1 to TRBJ2-7; possibly TRBD2 for D (5 bases). The V end was cut by 6 bases, the J end by 2 bases, with 5 bases between. Per germline, CDR1 DFQATT and CDR2 SNEGSKA (reference sequence). This CDR3 is built from 10 residues. Here the CDR3 DNA reads TGCAGTGCGGGAGCCTACGAGCAGTACTTC. Protein: CSAGAYEQYF.

V is TRBV30 and J is TRBJ2-7; no definite D call. The CDR3 has 13 residues. Germline V gene data show CDR1 as GTSNPN and CDR2 as SVGIG (reference sequence). The V end was cut by 4 bases, the J end by 4 bases, with 14 bases between. This CDR3 is CAWTPSGQYEQYF. The CDR3 DNA follows: TGTGCCTGGACCCCGAGTGGGCAGTACGAGCAGTACTTC.

V usage is TRBV29-1 and J usage is TRBJ2-1; D is unresolved. Trimming stripped 8 bases from V and 8 bases from J, with 13 bases between. There are 11 residues in the CDR3. Germline V lookup: CDR1 SQVTM, CDR2 ANQGSEA. This CDR3 is CSLGPGDEQFF. The CDR3 bases are TGCAGCCTAGGACCAGGCGATGAGCAGTTCTTC.

The table lists this clone with a few counts. The J gene is TRBJ2-5, the V gene TRBV5-1; TRBD1 matches 7 bases. V shed 2 bases and J 2 bases; nucleotides not matched to a gene: 3. The CDR3 has 14 residues. CDR1 is SGHRS and CDR2 is YFSETQ in the germline V gene. The CDR3 DNA follows: TGCGCCAGCAGCTTACAGGGGTCTCAAGAGACCCAGTACTTC. Translated, it gives CASSLQGSQETQYF.

This clone has a single count. The chain is built from TRBV7-8 and TRBJ1-1, with 7 positions matching TRBD1. CDR3 length equals 15 residues. V shed 4 bases, J shed 4 bases, and the junction held 9 bases outside the gene matches. Germline CDR1 and CDR2: SGHVS and FQNEAQ. In nucleotides, the CDR3 is TGTGCCAGCAGCTACATACAGACAGGGACCACTGAAGCTTTCTTT. Amino acid sequence: CASSYIQTGTTEAFF.

The chain has TRBV10-3 and TRBJ2-3; D is unresolved. This CDR3 contains 14 residues. Germline V lookup: CDR1 ENHRY, CDR2 SYGVKD. The ends were cut back, 4 bases at V and 0 bases at J, with 8 bases in the middle. The CDR3 DNA is TGTGCCATCAGTGCGCCCAGCAGCACAGATACGCAGTATTTT. It yields the protein CAISAPSSTDTQYF.

The rearrangement joins TRBV18 to TRBJ1-2; TRBD1 aligns across 10 bases. With V trimmed by 1 base and J by 8 bases, 4 bases remained unmatched. From germline, CDR1 is KGHSH and CDR2 LQKENI. The CDR3 is made up of 14 amino acids. The DNA for the CDR3 is TGTGCCAGCTCACCACGACAGGGGGCGTGGGGCTACACCTTC. This encodes CASSPRQGAWGYTF.

The V and J genes are TRBV29-1 and TRBJ2-1, with 8 positions matching TRBD2. CDR3 length: 15 residues. V gave up 4 bases and J gave up 1 base; unmatched junction bases: 6. Germline V gene data show CDR1 as SQVTM and CDR2 as ANQGSEA. The CDR3 DNA sequence: TGCAGCGTTGTCGGGAGCGGGGGTTCCTACAATGAGCAGTTCTTC. Translated: CSVVGSGGSYNEQFF.

V usage is TRBV30 and J usage is TRBJ2-5; tentatively, D is TRBD1 or TRBD2 (5 bases each). CDR1 is GTSNPN, CDR2 SVGIG, per germline (reference sequence). The CDR3 consists of 12 residues. Trimming shortened V by 8 bases and J by 3 bases, and 13 bases separated the two germline ends. CDR3 sequence: CAGNVGEETQYF. Written as DNA, the CDR3 is TGTGCCGGGAACGTGGGGGAAGAGACCCAGTACTTC.